This T cell receptor beta chain emerged from a study of blood T cell repertoires in COVID-19. This clone has a handful of counts. The CDR3 consists of 15 residues. Between the trimmed V and J ends, which lost 4 bases and 10 bases, there was a span of 17 bases. CDR1 is SGHTA, CDR2 FQGNSA, per germline. The assay was immunoSEQ multiplex PCR, and TCRdb's table has in-frame clones only and misses some. Of about 400,000 clones in the sample, around 89% were seen once. This clonotype was obtained from a woman aged 30 to 39 with acute COVID-19. The J gene is TRBJ1-6, the V gene TRBV7-2, with D possibly TRBD1 on 5 matching bases. Sequenced input: PBMCs or T cells enriched from blood (not recorded which). In DNA, the CDR3 is TGTGCCAGCAGCTCGAACGGGGGTACAAACTCACCCCTCCACTTT. This translates into CASSSNGGTNSPLHF.